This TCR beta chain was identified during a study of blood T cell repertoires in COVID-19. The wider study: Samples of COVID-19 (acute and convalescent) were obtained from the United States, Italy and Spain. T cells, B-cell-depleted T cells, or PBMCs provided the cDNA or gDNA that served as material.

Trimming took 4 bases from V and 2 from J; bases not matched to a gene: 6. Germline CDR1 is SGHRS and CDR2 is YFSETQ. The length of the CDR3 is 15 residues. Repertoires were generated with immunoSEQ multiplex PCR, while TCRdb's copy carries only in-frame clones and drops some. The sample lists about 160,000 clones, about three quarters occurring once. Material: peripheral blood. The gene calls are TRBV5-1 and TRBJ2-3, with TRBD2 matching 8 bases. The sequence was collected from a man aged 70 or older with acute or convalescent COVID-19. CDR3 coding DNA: TGCGCCAGCAGCCTGGGCGGGGGGAACACAGATACGCAGTATTTT. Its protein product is CASSLGGGNTDTQYF.